Below are 18 T cell receptor beta chains sequenced from a single sample in a study of T cells in Graves' hyperthyroidism and ophthalmopathy. Amplification of TCR beta CDR3 regions used RNA as the template. HTBI primers were used for first-round RT-PCR of the TCR CDR3. From the multiplex PCR reads, TCRdb called clonotypes with MiXCR, one entry per CDR3 protein. The sample records about 400,000 distinct CDR3 sequences, around 15% being singletons. The sequenced sample was blood. Receptors were obtained from a woman in her twenties or thirties with Graves' ophthalmopathy.

This clonotype occurred a few times. This chain connects TRBV6-4 to TRBJ1-5; no reliable D call. The CDR3 consists of 9 residues. Germline assignment: CDR1 MRHNA and CDR2 SNTAGT. V lost 4 bases to trimming and J lost 9 bases, with 1 base between them. DNA of the CDR3: TGTGCCAGCAGTGTGCCCCAGCATTTT. Translating gives CASSVPQHF.

This clonotype came up many times. The V call is TRBV7-3, the J call TRBJ2-2; the D is unclear. This CDR3 contains 15 residues. V shed 1 base and J shed 1 base, with 7 bases lying between them. Germline CDR1 reads SGHTA; CDR2 reads FQGTGA. For the CDR3, the DNA is TGTGCCAGCAGCTTAATTAGGCTGAACACCGGGGAGCTGTTTTTT. Translated: CASSLIRLNTGELFF.

This chain links TRBV19 with TRBJ2-1; D possibly matches TRBD1 or TRBD2 (5 bases each). The CDR3 loop spans 16 amino acids. The germline V gene encodes CDR1 LNHDA and CDR2 SQIVND (reference sequence). V gave up 2 bases and J gave up 8 bases, with 19 bases separating them. This CDR3 reads CASSIYGPGGRDEQFF. CDR3 bases: TGTGCCAGTAGTATATATGGTCCTGGGGGTCGGGATGAGCAGTTCTTC.

A note on this clonotype: A much larger clonotype is one base distant, so this may be a read error. CDR3 loop: CASLDSGYGQFF. CDR3 in DNA: TGTGCCAGCCTCGACTCCGGGTATGGGCAGTTCTTC. The rearrangement uses TRBV11-1 and TRBJ2-1; D remains ambiguous. Trimming took 8 bases from V and 12 from J, leaving 17 bases between them. The CDR3 contains 12 residues. Germline values: CDR1 SGHAT, CDR2 FQDESV (reference sequence). Supplemented by reference TRBV11-1 and TRBJ2-1, the full variable domain reads EAEVAQSPRYKITEKSQAVAFWCDPISGHATLYWYRQILGQGPELLVQFQDESVVDDSQLPKDRFSAERLKGVDSTLKIQPAELGDSAMYLCASLDSGYGQFFGPGTRLTVL.

This clonotype was counted at least ten times. V and J are TRBV12-3 or TRBV12-4 and TRBJ2-7; D is perhaps TRBD1 (5 bases). Trimming removed 1 base from V and 1 base from J, with 11 bases in between. The CDR3 loop spans 15 amino acids. The CDR3 DNA sequence: TGTGCCAGCAGTTTAGGTGGCAGGGCGTCCTACGAGCAGTACTTC. It is translated as CASSLGGRASYEQYF.

This clonotype was counted only a few times. CDR3 in amino acids: CSATGLADDSGANVLTF. In DNA form, the CDR3 reads TGCAGTGCCACGGGACTAGCGGACGACTCTGGGGCCAACGTCCTGACTTTC. The genes are TRBV20-1 and TRBJ2-6; 11 nucleotides match TRBD2. The CDR3 has 17 amino acids. The V and J ends lost 6 bases and 0 bases, in that order; junction bases with no gene match: 7. Germline loops: CDR1 DFQATT, CDR2 SNEGSKA (reference sequence).

This clonotype has only a few counts. J is TRBJ2-5 and V is TRBV24-1; 7 nucleotides line up with TRBD2. Germline trimming cut 3 bases from V and 5 bases from J; bases unmatched to any gene: 11. From germline, CDR1 is KGHDR and CDR2 SFDVKD. The CDR3 covers 16 residues. This chain's CDR3 is CATSDGRLAWGETQYF. CDR3 DNA sequence: TGTGCCACCAGTGATGGTAGACTAGCATGGGGGGAGACCCAGTACTTC.

The chain combines TRBV24-1 with TRBJ2-3, with D possibly being TRBD1 (6 bases). CDR1 KGHDR and CDR2 SFDVKD come from the germline V gene. Trimming left V 4 bases short and J 6 bases short, with 16 bases between. The CDR3 runs to 15 residues. DNA of the CDR3: TGTGCCACCAGTGACCTCCGGCCAGGGGTGGATACGCAGTATTTT. Translating gives CATSDLRPGVDTQYF.

The rearrangement joins TRBV19 to TRBJ2-2; 8 nucleotides line up with TRBD1. J lost 3 bases, V lost 4 bases, and 7 bases had no gene match. CDR3 length: 16 amino acids. Germline loops: CDR1 LNHDA, CDR2 SQIVND (reference sequence). CDR3 residues: CASSTRTGSDTGELFF. The CDR3 DNA follows: TGTGCCAGTAGTACCCGGACAGGGTCGGACACCGGGGAGCTGTTTTTT.

This clonotype was picked up many times. The genes are TRBV2 and TRBJ2-5; possible D gene TRBD2, 6 bases. CDR3 length: 13 amino acids. Germline V CDR1 and CDR2: SNHLY, FYNNEI. Trimming left V 2 bases short and J 6 bases short, with 10 bases between. As DNA, the CDR3 is TGTGCCAGCAGTGAAACTAGCTTCCAGACCCAGTACTTC. This encodes CASSETSFQTQYF.

The chain employs TRBV3-1 and TRBJ2-3; D tentatively fits TRBD1 or TRBD2 (6 bases each). Trimming cost V 3 bases and J 8 bases, with 15 bases left between them. The CDR3 runs to 14 residues. The germline V gene has CDR1 LGHDT and CDR2 YNNKEL (reference sequence). The CDR3 coding sequence is TGTGCCAGCAGCCAGGCCCCGGGGGCCCGTACGCAGTATTTT. It yields the protein CASSQAPGARTQYF.

This clonotype was observed at least ten times. This chain connects TRBV28 to TRBJ1-2; 9 bases agree with TRBD1. CDR3 length equals 19 residues. The ends lost 5 bases at V and 4 bases at J; junction bases unmatched: 20. Germline loops: CDR1 MDHEN, CDR2 SYDVKM. The CDR3 DNA is TGTGCCAGCAGTCCTCCTTATAAGGACAGGGGATCGGGTAGCTATGGCTACACCTTC. Translated: CASSPPYKDRGSGSYGYTF.

This clonotype was counted many times. The CDR3 DNA sequence: TGTGCCGCAGGGGGAGGGGCAGACACAGATACGCAGTATTTT. Translation gives CAAGGGADTDTQYF. The chain links TRBV9 to TRBJ2-3; the D gene could be TRBD1 or TRBD2 (7 bases each). CDR3 length: 14 residues. In germline, CDR1 is SGDLS, CDR2 YYNGEE. V was cut by 10 bases and J by 2 bases, with 17 bases left in between. Complete variable domain (other parts from reference TRBV9 and TRBJ2-3): DSGVTQTPKHLITATGQRVTLRCSPRSGDLSVYWYQQSLDQGLQFLIQYYNGEERAKGNILERFSAQQFPDLHSELNLSSLELGDSALYFCAAGGGADTDTQYFGPGTRLTVL.

This clonotype was picked up a small number of times. The rearrangement links TRBV9 to TRBJ2-1; 15 bases are shared with TRBD2. The junction had 10 bases not matched to a gene; V was cut back by 4 bases and J by 8 bases. Germline CDR1 SGDLS, CDR2 YYNGEE. This CDR3 comprises 17 residues. DNA of the CDR3: TGTGCCAGCAGCCCCGGACTAGCGGGGGGGCCCCGACATGAGCAGTTCTTC. Residues: CASSPGLAGGPRHEQFF.

This chain uses TRBV7-6 with TRBJ2-7; 10 positions match TRBD1. Germline V gene lookup returns CDR1 SGHVS and CDR2 FNYEAQ. J lost 5 bases, V lost 4 bases, and 2 bases had no gene match. CDR3 length equals 13 residues. This CDR3 is CASSSGTGDEQYF. The CDR3 DNA sequence: TGTGCCAGCAGCTCCGGGACAGGGGACGAGCAGTACTTC.

The J gene is TRBJ1-2, the V gene TRBV5-1; 8 bases are a match to TRBD1. V lost 3 bases, J lost 2 bases, and 6 bases stayed unmatched. CDR1 and CDR2 (germline): SGHRS, YFSETQ. This CDR3 spans 15 amino acids. The CDR3 nucleotides read TGCGCCAGCAGCTACTACAGGGGGAGGAACTATGGCTACACCTTC. Translating it yields CASSYYRGRNYGYTF.

This clonotype was seen repeatedly, ten times or more. The chain is built from TRBV15 and TRBJ2-7; a possible D gene is TRBD1 (6 bases). The CDR3 extends over 15 amino acids. V dropped 0 bases and J dropped 5 bases, with 14 bases sitting between them. From germline, CDR1 is LNHNV and CDR2 YYDKDF (reference sequence). In DNA, the CDR3 is TGTGCCACCAGCAGAGATTTGGCAGGGGTGGACGAGCAGTACTTC. Translation: CATSRDLAGVDEQYF.

V gene TRBV29-1 combines with J gene TRBJ2-3; D unresolved. Germline V CDR1 and CDR2: SQVTM, ANQGSEA. Trimming shortened V by 5 bases and J by 2 bases, and 11 bases separated the two germline ends. The CDR3 runs to 13 residues. The CDR3 DNA reads TGCAGCGTTTTGGGCCAGGACACAGATACGCAGTATTTT. This gives the protein CSVLGQDTDTQYF.